This is a list of T cell receptor beta chains from one sample in a study of CD8 T cells in ankylosing spondylitis. TCRdb reprocessed the 5' RACE reads with MiXCR, giving one entry per CDR3 protein. This sample yields fewer than 250,000 distinct CDR3 sequences, of which about 10% are seen a single time; approximately 2.5% belongs to the top ten. The source material was blood, either unsorted or a sorted T cell fraction (not recorded which). Source of these receptors: a male donor with ankylosing spondylitis or in good health (not recorded which). CDR3s include the opening cysteine and the closing phenylalanine or tryptophan. Each record gives: D gene, V gene, clone size, J gene, CDR3 DNA, CDR3 protein. A D gene is named only where the DNA matches it firmly. Clone size is not always given. Where it is, it says once, few, many or a class for expanded clones.

>TRBD2|TRBV12-3/TRBV12-4|few|TRBJ2-1
TGTGCCAGCGGCGGGAGGGCCAGAGATGAGCAGTTCTTC
CASGGRARDEQFF
>NA|TRBV15|many|TRBJ1-2
TGTGCCACCAGCAGAGATATCGCGGGGTCTACCGGCTACACCTTC
CATSRDIAGSTGYTF
>NA|TRBV2|NA|TRBJ2-1
TGTGCCAGCAGGGTGGGGGGACAGAATGAGCAGTTCTTC
CASRVGGQNEQFF
>NA|TRBV10-2|NA|TRBJ2-4
TGCGCCAGCAGTGAGTCTTTGACTGGGAACCTAGCCAAAAACATTCAGTACTTC
CASSESLTGNLAKNIQYF
>TRBD1|TRBV24-1|few|TRBJ2-3
TGTGCCACCAGTGACCCGGGGGACAGGGGAACAGATACGCAGTATTTT
CATSDPGDRGTDTQYF
>NA|TRBV20-1|many|TRBJ2-7
TGCAGTGCTAGAGTCCCGGGCACCCTCGAGCAGTACTTC
CSARVPGTLEQYF
>NA|TRBV7-2|few|TRBJ2-7
TGTGCCAGCAGCCGCCCGGGACTGGGAACTGAGCAGTACTTC
CASSRPGLGTEQYF
>NA|TRBV6-2/TRBV6-3|few|TRBJ2-1
TGTGCCAGCAGTTACGGGGAGGCTAGCCTTACAAATGAGCAGTTCTTC
CASSYGEASLTNEQFF
>TRBD2|TRBV20-1|many|TRBJ2-1
TGCAGTAGCGGGGGGCGCGGCAATGAGCAGTTCTTC
CSSGGRGNEQFF
>NA|TRBV20-1|NA|TRBJ2-1
TGCAGTGCTAGAGACCCTAAGGAGTCCGGCAGGAGTTACTACAATGAGCAGTTCTTC
CSARDPKESGRSYYNEQFF
>TRBD1|TRBV7-9|many|TRBJ1-5
TGTGCCAGCAGCTGGGGACAGGGCTCAAGCAATCAGCCCCAGCATTTT
CASSWGQGSSNQPQHF
>NA|TRBV20-1|many|TRBJ1-1
TGCAGTGCATATAAGACTCATATGAACACTGAAGCTTTCTTT
CSAYKTHMNTEAFF